The clone carrying this T cell receptor (beta chain) was counted only a few times. Gene names are mouse gene names. The read comes to an end 4 residues before the CDR3 does, leaving the germline J gene to fill in the end. A sort of pooled cutaneous lymph node cells used CD4, CD8alpha, NKG2D, NKG2ACE and other stains. This sample was taken from a study of CD8+ T cells in alopecia areata. Study background: Spontaneous alopecia affected the roughly 6-12-month-old C3H/HeJ graft donors, whose skin was transplanted to approximately 6-10-week-old female C3H/HeJ mice.

The CDR3 has 15 amino acids. Germline lookup yields CDR1 LGHNA and CDR2 YNLKQL (reference sequence). Reverse transcribed after extraction, RNA yielded cDNA as the sequencing template. Clones were read by immunoSEQ multiplex PCR, and TCRdb kept only the in-frame ones, dropping some. Recorded here are 270,000 or so clones, none singletons. The sequence derives from a C3H/HeJ mouse with alopecia areata. The MHC haplotype recorded for the strain is H2-k. The sample taken for sequencing was CD4+ T cells sorted from a lymph node. The chain employs TRBV5 and TRBJ2-5, with 9 bases matching TRBD1. The chain's CDR3 is CASSQEGQGSDTQYF. The CDR3 DNA, read in part, is TGTGCCAGCAGCCAAGAAGGACAGGGGTCAGAC.